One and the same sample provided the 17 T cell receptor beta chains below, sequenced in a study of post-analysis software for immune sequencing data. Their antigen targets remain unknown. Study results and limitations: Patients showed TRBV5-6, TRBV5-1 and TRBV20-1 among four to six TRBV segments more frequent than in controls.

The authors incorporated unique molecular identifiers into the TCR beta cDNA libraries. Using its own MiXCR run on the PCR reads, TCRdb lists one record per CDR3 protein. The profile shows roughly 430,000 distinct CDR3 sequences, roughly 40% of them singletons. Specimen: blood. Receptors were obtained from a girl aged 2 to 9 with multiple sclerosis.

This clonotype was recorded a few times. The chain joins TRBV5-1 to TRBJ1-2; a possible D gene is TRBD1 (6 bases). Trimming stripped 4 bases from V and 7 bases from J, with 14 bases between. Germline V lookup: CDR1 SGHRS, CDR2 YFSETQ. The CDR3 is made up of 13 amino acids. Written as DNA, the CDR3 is TGCGCCAGCAGCCAGGATGGGGGGCTTGGCTACACCTTC. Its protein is CASSQDGGLGYTF.

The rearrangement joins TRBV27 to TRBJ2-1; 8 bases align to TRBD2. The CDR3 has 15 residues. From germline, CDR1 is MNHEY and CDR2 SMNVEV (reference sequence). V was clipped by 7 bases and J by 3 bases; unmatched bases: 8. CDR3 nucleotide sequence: TGTGCCAGCACAGCCGGGCTAGCGGGCTACAATGAGCAGTTCTTC. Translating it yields CASTAGLAGYNEQFF.

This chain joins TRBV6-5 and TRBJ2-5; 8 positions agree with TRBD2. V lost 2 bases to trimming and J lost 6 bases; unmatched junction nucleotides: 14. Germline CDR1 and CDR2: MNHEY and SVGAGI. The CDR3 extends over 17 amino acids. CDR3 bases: TGTGCCAGCAGTTACGGAGCGGGGGCACTAAACGGGCAGACCCAGTACTTC. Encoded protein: CASSYGAGALNGQTQYF.

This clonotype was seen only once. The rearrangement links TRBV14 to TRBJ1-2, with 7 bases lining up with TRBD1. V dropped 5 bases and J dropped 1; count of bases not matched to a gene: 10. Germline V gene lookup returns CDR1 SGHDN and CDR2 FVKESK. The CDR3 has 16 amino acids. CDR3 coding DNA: TGTGCCAGCAGCGACCTCCGGGACAGCCATAACTATGGCTACACCTTC. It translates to CASSDLRDSHNYGYTF.

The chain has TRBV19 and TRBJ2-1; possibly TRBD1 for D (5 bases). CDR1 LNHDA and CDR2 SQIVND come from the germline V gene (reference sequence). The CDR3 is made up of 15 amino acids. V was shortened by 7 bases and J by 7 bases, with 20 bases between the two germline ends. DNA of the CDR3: TGTGCCAGTACCCCCCTCCCGACAGTGGGGAATGAGCAGTTCTTC. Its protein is CASTPLPTVGNEQFF.

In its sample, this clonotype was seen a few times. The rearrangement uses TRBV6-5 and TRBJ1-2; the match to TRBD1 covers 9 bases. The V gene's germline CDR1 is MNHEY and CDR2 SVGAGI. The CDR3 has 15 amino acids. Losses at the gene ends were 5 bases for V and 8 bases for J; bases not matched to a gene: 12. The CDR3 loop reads CASSASNRGLGGYTF. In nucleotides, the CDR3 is TGTGCCAGCAGTGCCTCTAACAGGGGGCTTGGGGGCTACACCTTC.

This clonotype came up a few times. The CDR3: CASSLQVRDAIRTEQFF. The CDR3 coding sequence is TGCGCCAGCAGCCTACAGGTCCGGGACGCCATCCGGACTGAGCAGTTCTTC. The chain has TRBV5-1 and TRBJ2-1; possibly TRBD1 or TRBD2 for D (5 bases each). CDR3 size: 17 residues. The germline gives CDR1 SGHRS, CDR2 YFSETQ. V gave up 4 bases and J gave up 9 bases, with 26 bases separating them.

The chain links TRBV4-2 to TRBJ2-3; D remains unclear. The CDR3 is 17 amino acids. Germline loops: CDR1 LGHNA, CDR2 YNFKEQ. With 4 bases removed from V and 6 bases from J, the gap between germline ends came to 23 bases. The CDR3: CASSPRLPGPPRDTQYF. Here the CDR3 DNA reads TGTGCCAGCAGCCCACGCCTCCCGGGCCCCCCGCGGGATACGCAGTATTTT.

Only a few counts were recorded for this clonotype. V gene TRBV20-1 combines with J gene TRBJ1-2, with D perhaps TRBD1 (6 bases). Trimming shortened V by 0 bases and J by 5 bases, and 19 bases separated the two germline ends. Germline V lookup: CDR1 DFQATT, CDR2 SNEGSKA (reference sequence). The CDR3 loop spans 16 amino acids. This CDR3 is CSARDEDWTVPYGYTF. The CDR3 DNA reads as TGCAGTGCTAGAGACGAGGACTGGACAGTCCCTTATGGCTACACCTTC.

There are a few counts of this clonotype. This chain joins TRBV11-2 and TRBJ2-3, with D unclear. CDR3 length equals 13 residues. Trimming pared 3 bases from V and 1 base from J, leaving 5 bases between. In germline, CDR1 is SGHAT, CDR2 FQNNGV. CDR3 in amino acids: CASSFWGTDTQYF. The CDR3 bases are TGTGCCAGCAGCTTTTGGGGCACAGATACGCAGTATTTT.

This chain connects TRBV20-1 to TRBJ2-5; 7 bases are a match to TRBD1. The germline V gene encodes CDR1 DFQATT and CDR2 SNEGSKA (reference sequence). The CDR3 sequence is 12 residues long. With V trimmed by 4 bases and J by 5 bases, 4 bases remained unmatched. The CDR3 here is CSAIGGTETQYF. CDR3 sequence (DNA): TGCAGTGCTATAGGGGGCACCGAGACCCAGTACTTC.

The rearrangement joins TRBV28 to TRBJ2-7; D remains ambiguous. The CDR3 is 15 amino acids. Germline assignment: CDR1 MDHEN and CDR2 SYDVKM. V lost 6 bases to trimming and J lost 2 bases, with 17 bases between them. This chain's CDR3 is CASSEFILGPYEQYF. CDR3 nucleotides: TGTGCCAGCAGCGAGTTCATTTTAGGACCCTACGAGCAGTACTTC.

The CDR3 DNA reads as TGTGCCAGCAGTACCCAGACTAGCGGGTACTACAATGAGCAGTTCTTC. Translation: CASSTQTSGYYNEQFF. This chain links TRBV12-3 or TRBV12-4 with TRBJ2-1; 10 nucleotides match TRBD2. After removal of 5 bases from V and 3 bases from J, the junction contained 7 bases not matched to a gene. CDR3 size: 16 residues.

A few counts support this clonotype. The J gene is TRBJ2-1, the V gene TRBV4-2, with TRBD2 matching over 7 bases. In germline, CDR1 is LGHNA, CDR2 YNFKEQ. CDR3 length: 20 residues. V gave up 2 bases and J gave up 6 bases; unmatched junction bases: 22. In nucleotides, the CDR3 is TGTGCCAGCAGCCAACACCCCTTCTTTCCTCCAGCGGGATCATCCAATGAGCAGTTCTTC. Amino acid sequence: CASSQHPFFPPAGSSNEQFF.

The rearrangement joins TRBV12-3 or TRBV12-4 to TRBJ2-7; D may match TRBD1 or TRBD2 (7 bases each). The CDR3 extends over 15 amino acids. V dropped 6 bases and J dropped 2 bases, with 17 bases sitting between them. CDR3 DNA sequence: TGTGCCAGCAGCCCCCAGGGGGGGGCCACCTACGAGCAGTACTTC. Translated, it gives CASSPQGGATYEQYF.

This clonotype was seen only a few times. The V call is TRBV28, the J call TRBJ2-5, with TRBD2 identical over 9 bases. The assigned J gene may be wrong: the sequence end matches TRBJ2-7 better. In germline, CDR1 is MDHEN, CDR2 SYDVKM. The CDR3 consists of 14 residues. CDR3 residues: CASSWDLAGTEQYF. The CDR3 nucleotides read TGTGCCAGCAGTTGGGATCTAGCGGGGACCGAGCAGTACTTC.

The CDR3 here is CASTRTDTQYF. As DNA, the CDR3 is TGTGCCAGTACACGCACAGATACGCAGTATTTT. The chain links TRBV7-9 to TRBJ2-3; D not resolved. The ends were cut back, 9 bases at V and 1 base at J, with 5 bases in the middle. Looked up from germline, CDR1 is SEHNR and CDR2 is FQNEAQ (reference sequence). The CDR3 totals 11 residues.